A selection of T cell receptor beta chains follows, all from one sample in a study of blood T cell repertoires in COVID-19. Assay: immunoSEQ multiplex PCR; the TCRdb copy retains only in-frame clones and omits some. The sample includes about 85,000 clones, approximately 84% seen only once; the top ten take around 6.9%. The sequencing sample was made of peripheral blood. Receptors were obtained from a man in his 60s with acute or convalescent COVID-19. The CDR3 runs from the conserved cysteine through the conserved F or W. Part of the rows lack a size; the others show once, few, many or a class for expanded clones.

CDR3aa: CASSAGTATNEKLFF
v_gene: TRBV9
abundance: .
j_gene: TRBJ1-4
len: 15

CDR3aa: CASSLDREGGYTF
v_gene: TRBV27
abundance: once
j_gene: TRBJ1-2
len: 13

CDR3aa: CAARDTNEKLFF
v_gene: TRBV10-3
abundance: once
j_gene: TRBJ1-4
len: 12

CDR3aa: CASSHRGGGLGEQYF
v_gene: TRBV4-1
abundance: .
j_gene: TRBJ2-7
len: 15

CDR3aa: CASRSGSHSPLHF
v_gene: TRBV10-2
abundance: .
j_gene: TRBJ1-6
len: 13

CDR3aa: CASSAGMMNTEAFF
v_gene: TRBV2
abundance: .
j_gene: TRBJ1-1
len: 14

CDR3aa: CASSPGGHEQYF
v_gene: TRBV12-3/TRBV12-4
abundance: few
j_gene: TRBJ2-7
len: 12

CDR3aa: CASSQVRRTGGFFQETQYF
v_gene: TRBV4-1
abundance: .
j_gene: TRBJ2-5
len: 19

CDR3aa: CSVEAGLVQFF
v_gene: TRBV29-1
abundance: .
j_gene: TRBJ2-1
len: 11

CDR3aa: CASSFWKQQAFF
v_gene: TRBV12-3/TRBV12-4
abundance: .
j_gene: TRBJ1-1
len: 12

CDR3aa: CASSLGQDGKLFF
v_gene: TRBV12-3/TRBV12-4
abundance: .
j_gene: TRBJ1-4
len: 13

CDR3aa: CASTFGTGGRNEQFF
v_gene: TRBV6-6
abundance: once
j_gene: TRBJ2-1
len: 15

CDR3aa: CATSDLKGARVYEQYF
v_gene: TRBV24-1
abundance: .
j_gene: TRBJ2-7
len: 16

CDR3aa: CASSGRQGSSYEQYF
v_gene: TRBV7-8
abundance: .
j_gene: TRBJ2-7
len: 15

CDR3aa: CAISPGAKETQYF
v_gene: TRBV10-3
abundance: .
j_gene: TRBJ2-5
len: 13

CDR3aa: CASSLMNQPQHF
v_gene: TRBV7-8
abundance: .
j_gene: TRBJ1-5
len: 12

CDR3aa: CASSQEQGAYNEQFF
v_gene: TRBV3-1/TRBV3-2
abundance: .
j_gene: TRBJ2-1
len: 15

CDR3aa: CAISRGQGESNQPQHF
v_gene: TRBV10-3
abundance: .
j_gene: TRBJ1-5
len: 16

CDR3aa: CASSFLLAGGMNNEQFF
v_gene: TRBV13
abundance: .
j_gene: TRBJ2-1
len: 17

CDR3aa: CASSSGISSRGYTF
v_gene: TRBV13
abundance: .
j_gene: TRBJ1-2
len: 14

CDR3aa: CASSPSGTPESSYNEQFF
v_gene: TRBV27
abundance: .
j_gene: TRBJ2-1
len: 18

CDR3aa: CASSRLAGGTDTQYF
v_gene: TRBV6-2/TRBV6-3
abundance: .
j_gene: TRBJ2-3
len: 15

CDR3aa: CSVERSGELFF
v_gene: TRBV29-1
abundance: .
j_gene: TRBJ2-2
len: 11

CDR3aa: CASSLTGGRDQPQHF
v_gene: TRBV7-9
abundance: few
j_gene: TRBJ1-5
len: 15

CDR3aa: CASSVAGGHSPLHF
v_gene: TRBV9
abundance: .
j_gene: TRBJ1-6
len: 14

CDR3aa: CASSLLYSGGDYGYTF
v_gene: TRBV5-4
abundance: .
j_gene: TRBJ1-2
len: 16

CDR3aa: CSVDRGAMDTQYF
v_gene: TRBV29-1
abundance: .
j_gene: TRBJ2-3
len: 13

CDR3aa: CASSLAESGNEKLFF
v_gene: TRBV5-1
abundance: .
j_gene: TRBJ1-4
len: 15

CDR3aa: CASTQGNAYEQYF
v_gene: TRBV2
abundance: few
j_gene: TRBJ2-7
len: 13

CDR3aa: CSAGGQGGTEAFF
v_gene: TRBV20-1
abundance: .
j_gene: TRBJ1-1
len: 13

CDR3aa: CASTTSGGETQYF
v_gene: TRBV18
abundance: .
j_gene: TRBJ2-5
len: 13

CDR3aa: CASSQGARWGYTF
v_gene: TRBV6-5
abundance: .
j_gene: TRBJ1-2
len: 13

CDR3aa: CASRILGTQETQYF
v_gene: TRBV13
abundance: .
j_gene: TRBJ2-5
len: 14

CDR3aa: CASSPTGPKEQYF
v_gene: TRBV18
abundance: .
j_gene: TRBJ2-7
len: 13

CDR3aa: CASSDLSAYEAFF
v_gene: TRBV25-1
abundance: .
j_gene: TRBJ1-1
len: 13

CDR3aa: CASSKGGDEQYF
v_gene: TRBV2
abundance: .
j_gene: TRBJ2-7
len: 12

CDR3aa: CASSLTAREGGEQYF
v_gene: TRBV7-3
abundance: .
j_gene: TRBJ2-7
len: 15

CDR3aa: CASSRGLASTDTQYF
v_gene: TRBV4-1
abundance: .
j_gene: TRBJ2-3
len: 15

CDR3aa: CASSLGDTYGYTF
v_gene: TRBV12-3/TRBV12-4
abundance: .
j_gene: TRBJ1-2
len: 13

CDR3aa: CASSQTQGTNQPQHF
v_gene: TRBV4-3
abundance: .
j_gene: TRBJ1-5
len: 15

CDR3aa: CASSRLQGARTNEKLFF
v_gene: TRBV4-1
abundance: .
j_gene: TRBJ1-4
len: 17

CDR3aa: CAWSAGQGYGYTF
v_gene: TRBV30
abundance: once
j_gene: TRBJ1-2
len: 13

CDR3aa: CASSPIHGQTETQYF
v_gene: TRBV18
abundance: .
j_gene: TRBJ2-5
len: 15

CDR3aa: CAWSPSRGAEAFF
v_gene: TRBV30
abundance: .
j_gene: TRBJ1-1
len: 13

CDR3aa: CSVETQGQGNNEQFF
v_gene: TRBV29-1
abundance: .
j_gene: TRBJ2-1
len: 15

CDR3aa: CASSLGQRPTNSPLHF
v_gene: TRBV5-1
abundance: once
j_gene: TRBJ1-6
len: 16

CDR3aa: CASSFGRGDYGYTF
v_gene: TRBV28
abundance: .
j_gene: TRBJ1-2
len: 14

CDR3aa: CASSIDLRRQGGAPEKLFF
v_gene: TRBV19
abundance: few
j_gene: TRBJ1-4
len: 19